This T cell receptor (beta chain) was sequenced in a study of Graves' ophthalmopathy and Graves' hyperthyroidism. RNA transcripts were the template, and TCR beta CDR3 regions were amplified from them. Scientists carried out first-round RT-PCR using HTBI primers and then a second-round multiplex PCR. TCRdb independently ran MiXCR on the multiplex PCR reads; one entry per CDR3 protein. Of 360,000 or so distinct CDR3 sequences listed, around 17% are singletons. Germline assignment: CDR1 SGHDN and CDR2 FVKESK. The length of the CDR3 is 13 residues. V trimming: 4 bases; J trimming: 7 bases; junction bases outside the gene matches: 6. PBMCs were isolated from an approximately 10 ml sample of fresh peripheral blood.

V gene TRBV14 combines with J gene TRBJ1-1, with 7 nucleotides matching TRBD1. This TCR was recovered from a woman aged 18-30 years with Graves' ophthalmopathy. Sequencing was done on a sample of peripheral blood. This chain's CDR3 is CASSLIDRDEAFF. The CDR3 DNA reads as TGTGCCAGCAGCCTGATCGACAGGGATGAAGCTTTCTTT.